Shown below are 28 T cell receptor beta chains from a single sample sequenced in a study of T cell responses to AZD1222 COVID-19 vaccine. Here immunoSEQ multiplex PCR was the method, and the copy in TCRdb shows in-frame clones only, minus some. The table includes over 120,000 clones, 75% to 90% detected once. Sequencing was performed on peripheral blood, taken on day 0 of AZD1222 vaccination. Receptors were obtained from an adult in good health.

This chain connects TRBV27 to TRBJ1-1; 9 bases agree with TRBD1. CDR1 MNHEY and CDR2 SMNVEV come from the germline V gene (reference sequence). Unmatched junction bases numbered 5, after V lost 5 bases and J lost 4 bases. This CDR3 region has 14 residues. This CDR3 reads CASSPTGGGTEAFF. CDR3 coding DNA: TGTGCCAGCAGTCCAACAGGGGGCGGCACTGAAGCTTTCTTT.

V gene TRBV5-6 combines with J gene TRBJ2-4, with 8 positions matching TRBD1. The CDR3 is made up of 14 amino acids. The V segment lost 3 bases and the J segment 6 bases; nucleotides outside the gene matches: 5. Germline-derived CDR1 and CDR2 are SGHDT and YYEEEE. In DNA form, the CDR3 reads TGTGCCAGCAGCTCCCGACAGGGGCCAAACATTCAGTACTTC. It codes for CASSSRQGPNIQYF.

Written as DNA, the CDR3 is TGCGCCAGCCCCCCGTTCTTGTATGGCTACACCTTC. It encodes CASPPFLYGYTF. The chain has TRBV23-1 and TRBJ1-2; D is unclear. TRBV23-1 qualifies as an ORF whose function is uncertain. The germline V and J ends were trimmed by 8 bases and 5 bases, with 12 bases remaining between them. This CDR3 region has 12 residues.

This chain uses TRBV5-1 with TRBJ2-3; D not certain. V was cut by 0 bases and J by 2 bases, with 7 bases left in between. Germline lookup yields CDR1 SGHRS and CDR2 YFSETQ. CDR3 length equals 14 residues. The CDR3 DNA is TGCGCCAGCAGCTTGGACACCTTCACAGATACGCAGTATTTT. This codes for CASSLDTFTDTQYF.

This chain links TRBV2 with TRBJ1-2; D is possibly TRBD1 (5 bases). The germline CDR1 and CDR2 sequences are SNHLY and FYNNEI. This CDR3 is 15 amino acids long. V lost 3 bases and J 0 bases, leaving 11 bases between the germline ends. The CDR3 loop is CASSEQGHTNYGYTF. CDR3 DNA: TGTGCCAGCAGTGAGCAGGGTCACACTAACTATGGCTACACCTTC. The full variable domain, rest sourced from reference TRBV2 and TRBJ1-2, is EPEVTQTPSHQVTQMGQEVILRCVPISNHLYFYWYRQILGQKVEFLVSFYNNEISEKSEIFDDQFSVERPDGSNFTLKIRSTKLEDSAMYFCASSEQGHTNYGYTFGSGTRLTVV.

This clone was seen just once. V and J are TRBV6-5 and TRBJ1-2, with 7 bases matching TRBD1. This CDR3 contains 12 residues. The ends lost 10 bases at V and 13 bases at J; junction bases unmatched: 15. Per germline, CDR1 MNHEY and CDR2 SVGAGI. The CDR3 reads CATHRGAYGSTF. The CDR3 DNA reads TGTGCCACGCACAGGGGTGCCTATGGCAGCACCTTC.

V usage is TRBV6-1 and J usage is TRBJ1-2; 7 positions match TRBD1. Trimming removed 2 bases from V and 8 bases from J; junction bases left unmatched: 11. The CDR3 contains 15 residues. Germline CDR1 and CDR2: MNHNS and SASEGT. The CDR3 loop is CASSERGPPWEGYTF. CDR3 bases: TGTGCCAGCAGTGAAAGGGGGCCCCCATGGGAGGGCTACACCTTC.

The rearrangement links TRBV13 to TRBJ2-2; 12 nucleotides match TRBD2. The CDR3 runs 19 residues. V gave up 4 bases and J gave up 3 bases; unmatched junction bases: 12. CDR1 is PRHDT and CDR2 is FYEKMQ in the germline V gene (reference sequence). Here the CDR3 DNA reads TGTGCCAGCAGCTCCCGCTGGGGGGGACTAGCGGGCGACACCGGGGAGCTGTTTTTT. Its protein is CASSSRWGGLAGDTGELFF.

J is TRBJ2-3 and V is TRBV6-6; 13 nucleotides align to TRBD2. V lost 11 bases, J lost 0 bases, and 8 bases stayed unmatched. The CDR3 contains 16 residues. Germline V gene lookup returns CDR1 MNHNY and CDR2 SVGAGI (reference sequence). The DNA for the CDR3 is TGTGCCGTCACCCCGGGACTAGCGGGGAGCACAGATACGCAGTATTTT. As protein: CAVTPGLAGSTDTQYF.

This chain connects TRBV2 to TRBJ1-2; D not certain. Looked up from germline, CDR1 is SNHLY and CDR2 is FYNNEI. The CDR3 consists of 13 residues. V lost 1 base and J 2 bases, leaving 5 bases between the germline ends. CDR3 coding DNA: TGTGCCAGCAGTGAAGACAACAACTATGGCTACACCTTC. The encoded protein is CASSEDNNYGYTF.

In this sample, this clone turned up once. V usage is TRBV27 and J usage is TRBJ2-7, with 7 bases identical to TRBD1. The CDR3 covers 16 residues. CDR1 and CDR2 (germline): MNHEY, SMNVEV (reference sequence). V lost 6 bases and J lost 0; bases outside the gene matches: 11. CDR3: CASRGSGTVSSYEQYF. The CDR3 bases are TGTGCCAGCAGGGGGTCCGGGACAGTTTCCTCCTACGAGCAGTACTTC.

This clone was picked up many times. This rearrangement joins TRBV19 to TRBJ1-6; 7 nucleotides agree with TRBD1. The germline V gene encodes CDR1 LNHDA and CDR2 SQIVND (reference sequence). The trim removed 5 bases at V and 10 bases at J, leaving 8 bases unmatched. CDR3 length: 14 residues. The DNA for the CDR3 is TGTGCCAGTAGTGAGAATCAGGGGGTCTCACCCCTCCACTTT. Translating gives CASSENQGVSPLHF.

This clone was recorded a few times. The rearrangement uses TRBV28 and TRBJ1-5, with unresolved D. The ends were cut back, 3 bases at V and 7 bases at J, with 7 bases in the middle. Germline V CDR1 and CDR2: MDHEN, SYDVKM. The CDR3 covers 12 residues. The CDR3 DNA reads as TGTGCCAGCAGTTTGTTCAAGCAGCCCCAGCATTTT. Encoded protein: CASSLFKQPQHF.

This chain connects TRBV7-9 to TRBJ2-4; TRBD2 matches 15 bases. Unmatched junction bases numbered 6, after V lost 5 bases and J lost 4 bases. This CDR3 comprises 17 residues. The germline gives CDR1 SEHNR, CDR2 FQNEAQ (reference sequence). CDR3 DNA: TGTGCCAGCAGCCCCGGACTAGCGGGAGGGATTAAAAACATTCAGTACTTC. Translated, it gives CASSPGLAGGIKNIQYF.

This chain connects TRBV5-1 to TRBJ2-5; D unclear. Germline V gives CDR1 SGHRS, CDR2 YFSETQ. The CDR3 is made up of 13 amino acids. V was clipped by 0 bases and J by 3 bases, with 6 bases between them. The CDR3: CASSLGQEETQYF. The CDR3 DNA reads as TGCGCCAGCAGCTTGGGACAAGAAGAGACCCAGTACTTC.

The rearrangement joins TRBV3-1 (or the pseudogene TRBV3-2) to TRBJ2-7, with 10 positions matching TRBD2. Germline CDR1 and CDR2: LGHDT and YNNKEL (reference sequence). Trimming at V came to 6 bases and at J to 6 bases, leaving 8 bases not matched to a gene. The CDR3 is made up of 14 amino acids. The CDR3 bases are TGTGCCAGCAGTAGAAGCGGGGGGGATCTCGAGCAGTACTTC. Amino acid sequence: CASSRSGGDLEQYF.

The gene calls are TRBV2 and TRBJ2-1; 11 nucleotides line up with TRBD2. There are 14 residues in the CDR3. V was pared by 5 bases and J by 4 bases, with 1 base of the junction left unmatched. CDR1 is SNHLY, CDR2 FYNNEI, per germline. CDR3 sequence: CASSTSGGYNEQFF. The CDR3 DNA is TGTGCCAGCAGTACTAGCGGGGGTTACAATGAGCAGTTCTTC.

The rearrangement links TRBV15 to TRBJ2-7; 7 nucleotides line up with TRBD2. Germline CDR1 and CDR2: LNHNV and YYDKDF (reference sequence). The CDR3 spans 13 residues. The V segment lost 10 bases and the J segment 2 bases; nucleotides outside the gene matches: 8. The CDR3 spells CASGRVTPYEQYF. In DNA, the CDR3 is TGTGCCAGTGGGAGGGTGACCCCCTACGAGCAGTACTTC.

The V gene is TRBV15, the J gene TRBJ1-2; 7 bases map to TRBD1. With 2 bases clipped from V and 4 bases from J, the junction kept 7 bases outside the gene matches. CDR1 LNHNV and CDR2 YYDKDF come from the germline V gene (reference sequence). The CDR3 spans 15 residues. The CDR3 DNA reads TGTGCCACCAGCAGAACTGACAGGGATCCCTATGGCTACACCTTC. Protein: CATSRTDRDPYGYTF.

The chain links TRBV7-9 to TRBJ2-5; the D gene is possibly TRBD2 (5 bases). The V end lost 1 base, the J end lost 2 bases, and 8 bases lay between the germline ends. Per the germline V gene, CDR1 is SEHNR and CDR2 is FQNEAQ (reference sequence). CDR3 length: 14 amino acids. The CDR3 protein is CASSLVLGQETQYF. The CDR3 DNA is TGTGCCAGCAGCTTAGTACTAGGGCAAGAGACCCAGTACTTC. Using reference TRBV7-9 and TRBJ2-5 for the parts outside the CDR3, the full variable domain is DTGVSQNPRHKITKRGQNVTFRCDPISEHNRLYWYRQTLGQGPEFLTYFQNEAQLEKSRLLSDRFSAERPKGSFSTLEIQRTEQGDSAMYLCASSLVLGQETQYFGPGTRLLVL.

V gene TRBV5-1 combines with J gene TRBJ2-7; D not resolved. V was cut by 0 bases and J by 5 bases, with 3 bases left in between. The CDR3 runs 11 residues. CDR1 SGHRS and CDR2 YFSETQ come from the germline V gene. The CDR3 is CASSLGNEQYF. For the CDR3, the DNA is TGCGCCAGCAGCTTGGGGAACGAGCAGTACTTC.

This chain connects TRBV27 to TRBJ1-1; D not certain. The germline gives CDR1 MNHEY, CDR2 SMNVEV (reference sequence). V dropped 7 bases and J dropped 5 bases, with 17 bases sitting between them. The CDR3 is 14 amino acids. CDR3 in DNA: TGTGCCAGCAATGGGTTGCCGGTAGGTACTGAAGCTTTCTTT. Amino acids: CASNGLPVGTEAFF.

V usage is TRBV5-6 and J usage is TRBJ2-3; D may be TRBD2 (6 bases). The CDR3 runs to 16 residues. V lost 1 base, J lost 2 bases, and 14 bases lay in between. CDR1 is SGHDT and CDR2 is YYEEEE in the germline V gene. CDR3 loop: CASSLNPLAPTDTQYF. CDR3 sequence (DNA): TGTGCCAGCAGCTTGAACCCCCTAGCGCCCACAGATACGCAGTATTTT.

The chain couples TRBV9 to TRBJ1-2; 9 bases line up with TRBD1. CDR3 size: 17 residues. CDR1 and CDR2 (germline): SGDLS, YYNGEE. V shed 4 bases, J shed 4 bases, and the junction held 14 bases outside the gene matches. The CDR3 nucleotides read TGTGCCAGCAGCCCTCTCTTTGCGGGGACAGGGTCCTATGGCTACACCTTC. This encodes CASSPLFAGTGSYGYTF.

The chain couples TRBV7-9 to TRBJ1-1; D ambiguous. The CDR3 is 14 residues long. Looked up from germline, CDR1 is SEHNR and CDR2 is FQNEAQ (reference sequence). V was pared by 1 base and J by 2 bases, with 8 bases between. The CDR3 reads CASSLVVQNTEAFF. CDR3 nucleotides: TGTGCCAGCAGCTTAGTAGTGCAAAACACTGAAGCTTTCTTT.

The chain employs TRBV4-2 and TRBJ2-5; D is unresolved. The V end lost 2 bases, the J end lost 5 bases, and 9 bases lay between the germline ends. Germline CDR1 and CDR2: LGHNA and YNFKEQ. The CDR3 covers 13 residues. This chain's CDR3 is CASSQPPGETQYF. The CDR3 nucleotides are TGTGCCAGCAGCCAACCCCCCGGGGAGACCCAGTACTTC.

This chain links TRBV28 with TRBJ1-5, with 10 bases lining up with TRBD1. This CDR3 region has 14 residues. Germline lookup yields CDR1 MDHEN and CDR2 SYDVKM. The junction had 3 bases not matched to a gene; V was cut back by 4 bases and J by 6 bases. The CDR3, as DNA: TGTGCCAGCAGTTCCGGGACAGGGGTTCAGCCCCAGCATTTT. Translation: CASSSGTGVQPQHF.

The V and J genes are TRBV2 and TRBJ2-1; TRBD2 matches at 8 bases. The CDR3 totals 14 residues. CDR1 and CDR2 from the germline V gene are SNHLY and FYNNEI. V was clipped by 11 bases and J by 2 bases; unmatched bases: 8. CDR3 bases: TGTGCCGGCTCGGGAGCGGGAGCCTACAATGAGCAGTTCTTC. Translated, it gives CAGSGAGAYNEQFF.